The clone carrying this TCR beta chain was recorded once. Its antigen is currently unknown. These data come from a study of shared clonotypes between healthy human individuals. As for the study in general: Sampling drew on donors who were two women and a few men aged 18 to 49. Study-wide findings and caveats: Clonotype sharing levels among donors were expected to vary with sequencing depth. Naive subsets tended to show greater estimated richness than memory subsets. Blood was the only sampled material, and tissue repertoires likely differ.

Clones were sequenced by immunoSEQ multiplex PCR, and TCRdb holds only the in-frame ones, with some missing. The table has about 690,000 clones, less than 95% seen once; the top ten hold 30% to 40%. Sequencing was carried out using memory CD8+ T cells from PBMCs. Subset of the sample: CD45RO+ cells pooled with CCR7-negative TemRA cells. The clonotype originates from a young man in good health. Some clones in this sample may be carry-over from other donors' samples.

CDR3 sequence reads: CASSQVTPSGEGQDEQFF. The CDR3, as DNA: TGCGCCAGCAGCCAAGTCACCCCTTCGGGGGAGGGCCAGGATGAGCAGTTCTTC. The V and J genes are TRBV4-3 and TRBJ2-1, with 7 bases aligning to TRBD2. The CDR3 spans 18 residues. The ends lost 1 base at V and 8 bases at J; junction bases unmatched: 17. The germline V gene has CDR1 LGHNA and CDR2 YSLEER.